The rows below give T cell receptor beta chains drawn from one sample of a study of vaccination and CD4 T cells after COVID-19. For these TCRs, the target antigens are not known. A single record per CDR3 protein comes from TCRdb applying MiXCR to the PCR reads. The sample holds 20,000 to 25,000 distinct CDR3 sequences; around 48% are singletons and the top ten take 3.5% to 6%. Sequencing input: CD4+ T cells from blood, cultured in vitro. The source is a human donor who had recovered from COVID-19. Each CDR3 is given with its conserved first and last residue. A D gene is named only where the DNA matches it firmly. Rows may omit the clone size; those that give it use once, few, many or a size class.

CDR3aa | CDR3nt | v_gene | d_gene | abundance | j_gene
CSARDKSSGNTIYF | TGCAGTGCTAGAGATAAGAGCTCTGGAAACACCATATATTTT | TRBV20-1 | . | few | TRBJ1-3
CASSEYRANYGYTF | TGTGCCAGCAGTGAGTACAGAGCTAACTATGGCTACACCTTC | TRBV6-1 | . | few | TRBJ1-2
CASNPPGSNQPQHF | TGTGCCAGCAACCCCCCGGGGAGCAATCAGCCCCAGCATTTT | TRBV6-1 | . | . | TRBJ1-5
CASSFGTQKLFF | TGTGCCAGCAGCTTCGGGACCCAAAAACTGTTTTTT | TRBV7-2 | . | . | TRBJ1-4
CSAIAGGYNEQFF | TGCAGTGCTATAGCGGGAGGCTACAATGAGCAGTTCTTC | TRBV20-1 | TRBD2 | . | TRBJ2-1
CASSLRSRAEAFF | TGTGCCAGCAGCTTAAGATCTAGGGCCGAAGCTTTCTTT | TRBV7-3 | . | . | TRBJ1-1
CASRLTQGNSPLHF | TGTGCCAGTAGACTGACACAGGGAAATTCACCCCTCCACTTT | TRBV19 | . | . | TRBJ1-6
CASSRGNQRGFTYEQYF | TGTGCCAGCAGCAGGGGAAACCAGCGGGGTTTTACTTACGAGCAGTACTTC | TRBV7-9 | TRBD2 | . | TRBJ2-7
CASSLEPSGRQETQYF | TGTGCCAGCAGCTTGGAACCTAGCGGGAGACAAGAGACCCAGTACTTC | TRBV5-3 | TRBD2 | . | TRBJ2-5
CASSLRQGVDWQFF | TGTGCCAGTAGCCTTAGACAGGGGGTGGACTGGCAGTTCTTC | TRBV19 | TRBD1 | . | TRBJ2-1
CASSYLDRPETQYF | TGTGCCAGCAGTTATCTGGACAGGCCGGAGACCCAGTACTTC | TRBV6-5 | TRBD1 | . | TRBJ2-5
CASSANRYGNTEAFF | TGTGCCAGCAGTGCTAACAGATACGGAAACACTGAAGCTTTCTTT | TRBV2 | . | . | TRBJ1-1
CASSLVLQETQYF | TGTGCCAGCAGCTTAGTCTTACAAGAGACCCAGTACTTC | TRBV7-2 | . | . | TRBJ2-5
CSAREVQGSSYTEAFF | TGCAGTGCTAGAGAAGTACAGGGGTCTTCCTACACTGAAGCTTTCTTT | TRBV20-1 | TRBD1 | few | TRBJ1-1
CRGARYQETQYF | TGCAGGGGCGCCAGGTACCAAGAGACCCAGTACTTC | TRBV20-1 | . | . | TRBJ2-5
CASSLGGTDTQYF | TGTGCCAGCAGCTTAGGGGGAACAGATACGCAGTATTTT | TRBV7-2 | . | . | TRBJ2-3
CASSFGALKGTEAFF | TGTGCCAGCAGTTTCGGGGCCCTGAAGGGCACTGAAGCTTTCTTT | TRBV27 | . | few | TRBJ1-1
CSARGREGVGELFF | TGCAGTGCTAGGGGGAGGGAAGGGGTCGGGGAGCTGTTTTTT | TRBV20-1 | TRBD2 | once | TRBJ2-2
CSASGTGFVLNTEAFF | TGCAGTGCTAGCGGAACAGGGTTCGTTCTGAACACTGAAGCTTTCTTT | TRBV20-1 | . | few | TRBJ1-1
CASSSRDRKPNEQFF | TGTGCCAGCAGCTCCCGGGACAGGAAACCCAATGAGCAGTTCTTC | TRBV7-9 | TRBD1 | once | TRBJ2-1
CASSLGLNDGYTF | TGTGCCAGCAGCCTCGGACTAAACGATGGCTACACCTTC | TRBV11-2 | . | . | TRBJ1-2
CASSKLAFVGETQYF | TGTGCCAGCAGTAAGCTAGCCTTCGTGGGTGAGACCCAGTACTTC | TRBV28 | . | once | TRBJ2-5
CAWVGRVGNSPLHF | TGTGCCTGGGTCGGTAGGGTCGGCAATTCACCCCTCCACTTT | TRBV30 | . | few | TRBJ1-6
CASSQGDSRTDTQYF | TGTGCCAGCAGCCAGGGGGACTCTCGCACAGATACGCAGTATTTT | TRBV7-2 | . | . | TRBJ2-3
CASSYSDLRGAFYEQYF | TGTGCCAGCAGTTACTCGGATCTCCGCGGGGCCTTCTACGAGCAGTACTTC | TRBV6-2/TRBV6-3 | . | few | TRBJ2-7
CASSRQLAGGAGRTDTQYF | TGTGCCAGCAGCCGACAGTTAGCGGGAGGTGCTGGGCGCACAGATACGCAGTATTTT | TRBV7-2 | TRBD2 | . | TRBJ2-3
CSAREGLAGGETQYF | TGCAGTGCTAGAGAGGGACTAGCGGGGGGAGAGACCCAGTACTTC | TRBV20-1 | TRBD2 | . | TRBJ2-5
CSAPGQGTGELFF | TGCAGTGCTCCGGGACAGGGCACCGGGGAGCTGTTTTTT | TRBV20-1 | TRBD1 | . | TRBJ2-2
CASSPYLGELFF | TGTGCCAGCAGCCCGTACCTAGGGGAGCTGTTTTTT | TRBV7-9 | . | . | TRBJ2-2
CASKNTAGTGAHEQYF | TGTGCCAGCAAAAATACGGCCGGGACAGGGGCCCACGAGCAGTACTTC | TRBV6-2/TRBV6-3 | TRBD1 | . | TRBJ2-7
CAWSSRTLGYSPLHF | TGTGCCTGGAGTTCTAGGACCCTTGGGTATTCACCCCTCCACTTT | TRBV30 | . | few | TRBJ1-6
CASSSTRGDGSTGANVLTF | TGTGCCAGCAGCTCAACCAGGGGGGACGGATCGACTGGGGCCAACGTCCTGACTTTC | TRBV11-1 | . | few | TRBJ2-6
CASSDPGRVWGVVANQPQHF | TGTGCCAGCAGTGACCCGGGGAGGGTATGGGGGGTCGTCGCCAATCAGCCCCAGCATTTT | TRBV6-4 | . | few | TRBJ1-5
CASSRDKGLGYTF | TGTGCCAGCAGCCGGGACAAGGGACTTGGCTACACCTTC | TRBV7-9 | . | . | TRBJ1-2
CASRPPGGSDGYTF | TGCGCCAGCAGACCGCCAGGGGGGAGCGACGGCTACACCTTC | TRBV4-1 | TRBD1 | . | TRBJ1-2
CASSLLPGGRTDTQYF | TGTGCCAGCAGCTTACTCCCGGGGGGTAGGACAGATACGCAGTATTTT | TRBV11-3 | TRBD2 | . | TRBJ2-3
CASSMTDNQPQHF | TGTGCCAGTAGTATGACAGACAATCAGCCCCAGCATTTT | TRBV19 | . | once | TRBJ1-5
CASRSGNQPQHF | TGTGCCAGCAGATCGGGGAATCAGCCCCAGCATTTT | TRBV6-2/TRBV6-3 | . | few | TRBJ1-5
CSAPDGTMNEKLFF | TGCAGTGCTCCGGACGGTACCATGAATGAAAAACTGTTTTTT | TRBV20-1 | . | . | TRBJ1-4
CSAGYRGLEQYF | TGCAGTGCTGGATACAGGGGGCTCGAGCAGTACTTC | TRBV20-1 | TRBD1 | once | TRBJ2-7
CASSFGQGVLRETQYF | TGTGCCAGCAGCTTCGGGCAGGGTGTCCTCCGGGAGACCCAGTACTTC | TRBV11-1 | . | few | TRBJ2-5
CASSLEQTSGGTGELFF | TGTGCCAGCAGCTTAGAGCAGACTAGCGGGGGCACCGGGGAGCTGTTTTTT | TRBV7-8 | TRBD2 | . | TRBJ2-2
CASRPPYNEQFF | TGTGCCAGCAGGCCACCCTACAATGAGCAGTTCTTC | TRBV6-2/TRBV6-3 | . | . | TRBJ2-1
CSAGQGDESPLHF | TGCAGTGCTGGACAGGGGGACGAATCACCCCTCCACTTT | TRBV20-1 | TRBD1 | few | TRBJ1-6
CASQGDQETQYF | TGTGCCAGCCAAGGGGACCAAGAGACCCAGTACTTC | TRBV6-2/TRBV6-3 | . | . | TRBJ2-5
CAWSVGGDQPQHF | TGTGCCTGGAGTGTAGGAGGAGATCAGCCCCAGCATTTT | TRBV30 | . | . | TRBJ1-5
CASSPLDQGGEQYF | TGTGCCAGCTCACCACTTGATCAGGGAGGCGAGCAGTACTTC | TRBV18 | . | . | TRBJ2-7
CASSSGLAGGFGEQYF | TGTGCCAGCAGCTCCGGACTAGCGGGAGGCTTCGGCGAGCAGTACTTC | TRBV11-3 | TRBD2 | . | TRBJ2-7
CASSYELSNQPQHF | TGTGCCAGCAGTTACGAACTGAGTAATCAGCCCCAGCATTTT | TRBV6-5 | . | . | TRBJ1-5
CASSPGLAGYNEQFF | TGCGCCAGCAGCCCAGGACTAGCGGGATACAATGAGCAGTTCTTC | TRBV4-1 | TRBD2 | . | TRBJ2-1
CASSLGSVEQYF | TGTGCCAGCAGCTTAGGAAGCGTCGAGCAGTACTTC | TRBV11-2 | . | . | TRBJ2-7
CSVPQGYTDTQYF | TGCAGCGTTCCCCAGGGATACACAGATACGCAGTATTTT | TRBV29-1 | . | once | TRBJ2-3
CSARSQAGDTQYF | TGCAGTGCTAGGTCCCAGGCGGGAGATACGCAGTATTTT | TRBV20-1 | . | few | TRBJ2-3
CASSYGVETQYF | TGTGCCAGCAGTTACGGGGTAGAGACCCAGTACTTC | TRBV6-5 | . | . | TRBJ2-5
CSAQLGRTEYGYTF | TGCAGTGCTCAGCTGGGGCGGACGGAATATGGCTACACCTTC | TRBV20-1 | . | few | TRBJ1-2
CASRDGQGYNSPLHF | TGTGCCAGCAGAGACGGGCAGGGTTATAATTCACCCCTCCACTTT | TRBV6-2/TRBV6-3 | . | few | TRBJ1-6
CASSSSGGLLTQYF | TGTGCCAGCAGTTCTAGCGGGGGGCTCTTGACCCAGTACTTC | TRBV27 | TRBD2 | . | TRBJ2-5